These 12 T cell receptor beta chains came from one sample sequenced in a study of T cells in Graves' hyperthyroidism and ophthalmopathy. TCR beta CDR3 regions were amplified from RNA. Using the HTBI primer set, a first-round RT-PCR was run on the TCR CDR3. TCRdb fed the multiplex PCR reads into MiXCR, producing one record per CDR3 protein. The sample comprises some 690,000 distinct CDR3 sequences, roughly 17% of which are singletons, and about 14% rests with the top ten. The source material was blood. The receptors stem from a man aged 45-65 years with Graves' hyperthyroidism.

This clonotype was seen only a few times. CDR3 nucleotides: TGTGCCATCAGCAGGGGACTAGCGGGAGTCGGGGATGAGCAGTTCTTC. Its translation is CAISRGLAGVGDEQFF. J is TRBJ2-1 and V is TRBV10-3, with TRBD2 matching over 14 bases. Losses at the gene ends were 6 bases for V and 8 bases for J; bases not matched to a gene: 9. The CDR3 extends over 16 amino acids. Germline V gene sequence: CDR1 ENHRY, CDR2 SYGVKD.

The V gene is TRBV24-1, the J gene TRBJ1-1; TRBD1 agrees at 7 bases. Looked up from germline, CDR1 is KGHDR and CDR2 is SFDVKD. With 2 bases clipped from V and 0 bases from J, the junction kept 2 bases outside the gene matches. The CDR3 has 15 amino acids. This CDR3 reads CATSDSDRLNTEAFF. CDR3 DNA: TGTGCCACCAGTGATTCGGACAGGTTGAACACTGAAGCTTTCTTT.

Written as DNA, the CDR3 is TGTGCCAGCAGGGGCGTGTCTTGGACTAGCGGGATTGCGAGCTCCTACAATGAGCAGTTCTTC. Its translation is CASRGVSWTSGIASSYNEQFF. The chain combines TRBV12-3 or TRBV12-4 with TRBJ2-1; 12 nucleotides match TRBD2. J was trimmed by 0 bases and V by 6 bases; bases with no gene match: 18. The CDR3 consists of 21 residues.

In this sample, this clonotype turned up a few times. The chain joins TRBV24-1 to TRBJ2-2; a weak D match, TRBD1 (6 bases). Trimming cost V 4 bases and J 4 bases, with 9 bases left between them. CDR3 length equals 14 residues. Per the germline V gene, CDR1 is KGHDR and CDR2 is SFDVKD. CDR3 bases: TGTGCCACCAGTGAGGGGACACCCACCGGGGAGCTGTTTTTT. It specifies CATSEGTPTGELFF.

This clonotype was counted many times. The chain carries TRBV11-1 and TRBJ2-1, with 13 bases matching TRBD2. J was trimmed by 7 bases and V by 3 bases; bases with no gene match: 15. CDR1 is SGHAT, CDR2 FQDESV, per germline (reference sequence). The CDR3 covers 19 residues. DNA of the CDR3: TGTGCCAGCAGCTTCAACTCCGGGACTAGCGGGACGACGAGGAATGAGCAGTTCTTC. It specifies CASSFNSGTSGTTRNEQFF.

This clonotype was detected many times. The chain links TRBV11-2 to TRBJ2-5, with 13 bases that match TRBD2. Unmatched junction bases numbered 3, after V lost 4 bases and J lost 4 bases. The CDR3 is made up of 15 amino acids. Germline V gene lookup returns CDR1 SGHAT and CDR2 FQNNGV. The CDR3 DNA follows: TGTGCCAGCAGCTCCGGACTAGCGGGAGTAGAGACCCAGTACTTC. Translated: CASSSGLAGVETQYF. Looking up the rest from reference TRBV11-2 and TRBJ2-5 gives the full variable domain: EAGVAQSPRYKIIEKRQSVAFWCNPISGHATLYWYQQILGQGPKLLIQFQNNGVVDDSQLPKDRFSAERLKGVDSTLKIQPAKLEDSAVYLCASSSGLAGVETQYFGPGTRLLVL.

This clonotype occurred many times. The V gene is TRBV29-1, the J gene TRBJ1-2; no clear D. The CDR3 covers 14 residues. Germline V gives CDR1 SQVTM, CDR2 ANQGSEA. V dropped 7 bases and J dropped 5 bases, with 20 bases sitting between them. CDR3 sequence reads: CSGLEPEEFYGYTF. The DNA for the CDR3 is TGCAGCGGGCTGGAACCTGAGGAGTTTTATGGCTACACCTTC.

This chain links TRBV11-2 with TRBJ2-7, with D unresolved. The CDR3 covers 12 residues. V was trimmed by 0 bases and J by 5 bases, leaving 5 bases between them. Germline V lookup: CDR1 SGHAT, CDR2 FQNNGV. CDR3 sequence: CASSLDEDEQYF. DNA for the CDR3: TGTGCCAGCAGCTTAGATGAGGACGAGCAGTACTTC. The variable domain in full, with the rest retrieved from reference TRBV11-2 and TRBJ2-7, is EAGVAQSPRYKIIEKRQSVAFWCNPISGHATLYWYQQILGQGPKLLIQFQNNGVVDDSQLPKDRFSAERLKGVDSTLKIQPAKLEDSAVYLCASSLDEDEQYFGPGTRLTVT.

At least ten counts were recorded for this clonotype. V and J are TRBV27 and TRBJ2-1; the match to TRBD2 covers 10 bases. Germline values: CDR1 MNHEY, CDR2 SMNVEV (reference sequence). The ends lost 0 bases at V and 8 bases at J; junction bases unmatched: 10. The CDR3 has 17 amino acids. The CDR3 nucleotides are TGTGCCAGCAGTTTATCGTGGGTGTCTAGCGGGAGTTATGAGCAGTTCTTC. This sequence encodes CASSLSWVSSGSYEQFF.

This clonotype was detected only a few times. The rearrangement joins TRBV19 to TRBJ2-3; 13 bases agree with TRBD2. The germline gives CDR1 LNHDA, CDR2 SQIVND (reference sequence). The length of the CDR3 is 15 residues. Trimming at V came to 5 bases and at J to 8 bases, leaving 7 bases not matched to a gene. CDR3 in amino acids: CASSHGLAGEPTQYF. The DNA for the CDR3 is TGTGCCAGTAGTCACGGACTAGCGGGAGAACCTACGCAGTATTTT. The full variable domain, in which reference TRBV19 and TRBJ2-3 provide the parts outside the CDR3, is DGGITQSPKYLFRKEGQNVTLSCEQNLNHDAMYWYRQDPGQGLRLIYYSQIVNDFQKGDIAEGYSVSREKKESFPLTVTSAQKNPTAFYLCASSHGLAGEPTQYFGPGTRLTVL.

This clonotype was seen repeatedly, ten times or more. The chain has TRBV12-3 or TRBV12-4 and TRBJ2-1, with D perhaps given as TRBD1 or TRBD2 (5 bases each). This CDR3 has 14 residues. V was clipped by 11 bases and J by 10 bases, with 24 bases between them. CDR3 residues: CALTVNRGVEEQFF. DNA for the CDR3: TGTGCCCTCACCGTCAATAGAGGGGTCGAAGAGCAGTTCTTC.

In regard to this clonotype: An end of the junction does not agree with germline; a read error may underlie this. The rearrangement uses TRBV11-2 and TRBJ1-2, with unresolved D. Germline V gene data show CDR1 as SGHAT and CDR2 as FQNNGV. CDR3 size: 13 residues. CDR3 in DNA: TGTGCCAGCAGTTTTGTCTCTAACTATGGCTACATCTTC. It yields the protein CASSFVSNYGYIF.